This entry features one T cell receptor beta chain sequence. The data stem from a study of T cell responses to AZD1222 COVID-19 vaccine. Libraries were prepared by immunoSEQ multiplex PCR; TCRdb keeps only in-frame clonotypes and omits some of them. The sample includes some 180,000 clones, roughly 91% of them seen just once. Trimming shortened V by 6 bases and J by 0 bases, and 12 bases separated the two germline ends. The CDR3 contains 15 residues. CDR1 is SGDLS and CDR2 is YYNGEE in the germline V gene. Sequences were derived from peripheral blood, sampled 28 days after the second AZD1222 dose. The receptor was isolated from an adult who received the AZD1222 COVID-19 vaccine. The V gene is TRBV9, the J gene TRBJ2-2, with D possibly matching TRBD1 (6 bases). CDR3 sequence: CASNSGHTNTGELFF. For the CDR3, the DNA is TGTGCCAGCAACTCGGGACACACGAACACCGGGGAGCTGTTTTTT.